Each of the 31 T cell receptor beta chains below was sequenced from the same sample in a study of blood T cell repertoires in COVID-19. Clones were sequenced by immunoSEQ multiplex PCR, and TCRdb holds only the in-frame ones, with some missing. The sample shows some 450,000 clones, about 87% of them seen only once. Sequenced: peripheral blood. These receptors all stem from a man between 18 and 35 years old with COVID-19, enrolled during active disease.

The rearrangement links TRBV5-1 to TRBJ2-7, with a possible D match to TRBD2 (5 bases). Germline V gives CDR1 SGHRS, CDR2 YFSETQ. V lost 4 bases, J lost 2 bases, and 16 bases lay in between. This CDR3 is 15 amino acids long. CDR3 coding DNA: TGCGCCAGCAGCACGGGGTCCGCCCAACCCTACGAGCAGTACTTC. Translation gives CASSTGSAQPYEQYF.

In DNA form, the CDR3 reads TGTGCCAGCAGTGACTCCTCGGAGACAGGGGGCCGGGGCTACACCTTC. Protein product: CASSDSSETGGRGYTF. The chain employs TRBV6-4 and TRBJ1-2; 10 bases are a match to TRBD1. This CDR3 comprises 16 residues. Germline CDR1 MRHNA, CDR2 SNTAGT. Trimming cost V 0 bases and J 8 bases; bases outside gene matches: 9.

The V call is TRBV18, the J call TRBJ1-2, with 8 bases aligning to TRBD1. Germline trimming cut 2 bases from V and 4 bases from J; bases unmatched to any gene: 6. The CDR3 runs 15 residues. CDR1 and CDR2 from the germline V gene are KGHSH and LQKENI. Here the CDR3 reads CASSPEQGVSYGYTF. For the CDR3, the DNA is TGTGCCAGCTCACCAGAACAGGGGGTTAGCTATGGCTACACCTTC. Full variable domain (remainder filled in from reference TRBV18 and TRBJ1-2): NAGVMQNPRHLVRRRGQEARLRCSPMKGHSHVYWYRQLPEEGLKFMVYLQKENIIDESGMPKERFSAEFPKEGPSILRIQQVVRGDSAAYFCASSPEQGVSYGYTFGSGTRLTVV.

In nucleotides, the CDR3 is TGTGCCAGCAGCCGTTCGGGACAGGGATACAATCAGCCCCAGCATTTT. Its protein product is CASSRSGQGYNQPQHF. V gene TRBV7-9 combines with J gene TRBJ1-5; 9 positions agree with TRBD1. The CDR3 consists of 16 residues. Germline CDR1 is SEHNR and CDR2 is FQNEAQ (reference sequence). Losses at the gene ends were 5 bases for V and 3 bases for J; bases not matched to a gene: 8.

The chain joins TRBV5-1 to TRBJ2-1; the match to TRBD1 covers 11 bases. V lost 3 bases and J lost 8; bases outside the gene matches: 10. The CDR3 sequence is 16 residues long. Germline CDR1 and CDR2: SGHRS and YFSETQ. The CDR3 DNA reads as TGCGCCAGCAGCTCGCTCGGACAGGGGGCGGCTGATGAGCAGTTCTTC. Translated, it gives CASSSLGQGAADEQFF.

The chain is built from TRBV11-1 and TRBJ1-1, with D tentatively TRBD1 (6 bases). CDR1 is SGHAT, CDR2 FQDESV, per germline (reference sequence). The length of the CDR3 is 14 residues. The germline V and J ends were trimmed by 0 bases and 4 bases, with 9 bases remaining between them. The CDR3 loop reads CASSLAGGGTEAFF. DNA for the CDR3: TGTGCCAGCAGCTTAGCGGGAGGGGGCACTGAAGCTTTCTTT.

The J gene is TRBJ2-3, the V gene TRBV19; perhaps TRBD2 as D (6 bases). V shed 7 bases and J shed 2 bases, with 16 bases lying between them. This CDR3 is 15 amino acids long. Germline CDR1 is LNHDA and CDR2 is SQIVND (reference sequence). The CDR3 protein is CASTPRDSLTDTQYF. DNA for the CDR3: TGTGCCAGTACCCCGCGGGACTCTCTCACAGATACGCAGTATTTT.

The V and J genes are TRBV18 and TRBJ2-1; possible D gene TRBD2, 6 bases. V lost 1 base, J lost 0 bases, and 13 bases lay in between. The CDR3 has 17 amino acids. Germline loops: CDR1 KGHSH, CDR2 LQKENI. The DNA for the CDR3 is TGTGCCAGCTCACCACGCCTAGCGAACCCCTCCTACAATGAGCAGTTCTTC. This codes for CASSPRLANPSYNEQFF.

This clone showed up just a few times. The rearrangement uses TRBV24-1 and TRBJ1-1, with D uncertain. With 5 bases removed from V and 2 bases from J, the gap between germline ends came to 8 bases. The length of the CDR3 is 13 residues. Germline values: CDR1 KGHDR, CDR2 SFDVKD. CDR3 loop: CATSGGSNTEAFF. CDR3 DNA: TGTGCCACCAGTGGAGGCAGTAACACTGAAGCTTTCTTT.

The chain employs TRBV6-5 and TRBJ2-5, with 7 nucleotides matching TRBD2. With V trimmed by 8 bases and J by 5 bases, 5 bases remained unmatched. Germline-derived CDR1 and CDR2 are MNHEY and SVGAGI. There are 12 residues in the CDR3. In DNA, the CDR3 is TGTGCCAGCGGAGGACTAGGGGAGACCCAGTACTTC. This encodes CASGGLGETQYF.

The chain has TRBV6-5 and TRBJ1-3; possible D gene TRBD1, 6 bases. CDR1 MNHEY and CDR2 SVGAGI come from the germline V gene. This CDR3 region has 15 residues. The germline V and J ends were trimmed by 7 bases and 4 bases, with 17 bases remaining between them. CDR3 DNA: TGTGCCAGCAAGTTACCAGGGGTCAAAGGAAACACCATATATTTT. Translation: CASKLPGVKGNTIYF.

The chain joins TRBV13 to TRBJ2-7, with TRBD1 as a possible D gene (6 bases). V was pared by 5 bases and J by 2 bases, with 16 bases between. Germline loops: CDR1 PRHDT, CDR2 FYEKMQ (reference sequence). The CDR3 spans 15 residues. The CDR3: CASSRGTTGTYEQYF. The CDR3 DNA follows: TGTGCCAGCAGCCGAGGGACAACGGGGACCTACGAGCAGTACTTC.

V usage is TRBV3-1 (or the pseudogene TRBV3-2) and J usage is TRBJ2-3, with TRBD2 matching 9 bases. The V segment lost 4 bases and the J segment 2 bases; nucleotides outside the gene matches: 4. This CDR3 has 15 amino acids. CDR1 is LGHDT and CDR2 is YNNKEL in the germline V gene (reference sequence). The CDR3 spells CASSLTSGFTDTQYF. DNA for the CDR3: TGTGCCAGCAGCCTGACTAGCGGTTTCACAGATACGCAGTATTTT.

The chain links TRBV4-1 to TRBJ2-2; the D gene is possibly TRBD1 (6 bases). Between the trimmed V and J ends, which lost 2 bases and 2 bases, there was a span of 15 bases. The CDR3 totals 17 residues. Germline V gene lookup returns CDR1 MGHRA and CDR2 YSYEKL. The DNA for the CDR3 is TGCGCCAGCAGCCAAAAGTCCTGGACAGTAAACACCGGGGAGCTGTTTTTT. Its protein product is CASSQKSWTVNTGELFF.

This clone has only one observation. The chain joins TRBV2 to TRBJ2-2; 8 bases agree with TRBD1. CDR3 length equals 15 residues. CDR1 and CDR2 (germline): SNHLY, FYNNEI. V dropped 6 bases and J dropped 4; count of bases not matched to a gene: 7. The CDR3 DNA follows: TGTGCCAGCAGCGGACAGGGAAAATTCACCGGGGAGCTGTTTTTT. Protein product: CASSGQGKFTGELFF.

This clone was found a few times. The CDR3 reads CAWSPPGLVIGNEQFF. CDR3 DNA: TGTGCCTGGAGTCCCCCGGGACTAGTAATTGGAAATGAGCAGTTCTTC. The chain joins TRBV30 to TRBJ2-1, with 8 nucleotides matching TRBD2. There are 16 residues in the CDR3. Losses at the gene ends were 2 bases for V and 7 bases for J; bases not matched to a gene: 13. Germline V gene lookup returns CDR1 GTSNPN and CDR2 SVGIG (reference sequence). Supplemented by reference TRBV30 and TRBJ2-1, the full variable domain reads SQTIHQWPATLVQPVGSPLSLECTVEGTSNPNLYWYRQAAGRGLQLLFYSVGIGQISSEVPQNLSASRPQDRQFILSSKKLLLSDSGFYLCAWSPPGLVIGNEQFFGPGTRLTVL.

The chain recombines TRBV5-4 with TRBJ2-1; TRBD2 aligns across 8 bases. Trimming cost V 4 bases and J 5 bases; bases outside gene matches: 11. The CDR3 covers 16 residues. In germline, CDR1 is SGHNT, CDR2 YYREEE (reference sequence). The CDR3 sequence: CASSTSGRARDNEQFF. CDR3 DNA sequence: TGTGCCAGCAGCACGTCCGGGAGGGCCCGAGACAATGAGCAGTTCTTC.

The V and J genes are TRBV19 and TRBJ1-5; TRBD1 matches 8 bases. V lost 8 bases, J lost 5 bases, and 8 bases stayed unmatched. This CDR3 has 14 residues. Germline V gene data show CDR1 as LNHDA and CDR2 as SQIVND (reference sequence). This CDR3 is CASQTGVNYQPQHF. The CDR3 bases are TGTGCCAGTCAGACAGGGGTGAATTATCAGCCCCAGCATTTT.

This clone has a single count. The CDR3 sequence is CASSLARLPGELFF. The CDR3 DNA sequence: TGCGCCAGCAGCTTGGCCAGGCTTCCCGGGGAGCTGTTTTTT. The chain employs TRBV5-1 and TRBJ2-2; D is unclear. Trimming cost V 0 bases and J 6 bases, with 9 bases left between them. This CDR3 has 14 amino acids. CDR1 is SGHRS and CDR2 is YFSETQ in the germline V gene.

The rearrangement links TRBV3-1 (or the pseudogene TRBV3-2) to TRBJ1-3; D unclear. Trimming left V 4 bases short and J 0 bases short, with 10 bases between. Germline V CDR1 and CDR2: LGHDT, YNNKEL (reference sequence). This CDR3 contains 15 residues. The CDR3 DNA reads as TGTGCCAGCAGCCGTCGCCCGAGCTCTGGAAACACCATATATTTT. Protein sequence: CASSRRPSSGNTIYF.

The chain uses TRBV4-2 and TRBJ2-7; 7 nucleotides match TRBD1. The CDR3 totals 15 residues. Germline CDR1 and CDR2: LGHNA and YNFKEQ. The trim removed 5 bases at V and 2 bases at J, leaving 9 bases unmatched. The CDR3 protein is CASSEVRDSTYEQYF. The DNA of the CDR3 is TGTGCCAGCAGCGAAGTCCGGGACAGTACCTACGAGCAGTACTTC.

This rearrangement joins TRBV4-2 to TRBJ2-3; tentative D call: TRBD2 (6 bases). Trimming pared 0 bases from V and 1 base from J, leaving 14 bases between. The CDR3 has 17 residues. Germline V CDR1 and CDR2: LGHNA, YNFKEQ. CDR3 loop: CASSQDPVGGGTDTQYF. The CDR3 DNA reads as TGTGCCAGCAGCCAAGATCCGGTGGGGGGTGGCACAGATACGCAGTATTTT.

The chain combines TRBV7-9 with TRBJ2-7, with a tentative D call TRBD1 (5 bases). This CDR3 has 15 residues. The germline V and J ends were trimmed by 2 bases and 2 bases, with 13 bases remaining between them. Germline values: CDR1 SEHNR, CDR2 FQNEAQ (reference sequence). As DNA, the CDR3 is TGTGCCAGCAGCTTAATGCAGGGAATTACCTACGAGCAGTACTTC. Protein sequence: CASSLMQGITYEQYF. The full variable domain, its missing parts supplied by reference TRBV7-9 and TRBJ2-7, is DTGVSQNPRHKITKRGQNVTFRCDPISEHNRLYWYRQTLGQGPEFLTYFQNEAQLEKSRLLSDRFSAERPKGSFSTLEIQRTEQGDSAMYLCASSLMQGITYEQYFGPGTRLTVT.

This chain joins TRBV11-2 and TRBJ2-1; the D is unclear. V shed 5 bases and J shed 1 base, with 12 bases lying between them. The CDR3 contains 15 residues. Germline loops: CDR1 SGHAT, CDR2 FQNNGV. The CDR3: CASSPGFGSYNEQFF. Here the CDR3 DNA reads TGTGCCAGCAGCCCCGGGTTTGGGTCCTACAATGAGCAGTTCTTC.

The chain combines TRBV27 with TRBJ2-5; 7 bases match TRBD1. The CDR3 consists of 15 residues. V gave up 1 base and J gave up 5 bases; unmatched junction bases: 7. In germline, CDR1 is MNHEY, CDR2 SMNVEV (reference sequence). The CDR3 DNA reads TGTGCCAGCAGTTTATTTAGTCACAGGGGTGAGACCCAGTACTTC. Its protein is CASSLFSHRGETQYF.

The genes are TRBV3-1 (or the pseudogene TRBV3-2) and TRBJ1-6; 11 bases match TRBD1. Germline V gene sequence: CDR1 LGHDT, CDR2 YNNKEL (reference sequence). The length of the CDR3 is 18 residues. The trim removed 2 bases at V and 7 bases at J, leaving 10 bases unmatched. CDR3 sequence (DNA): TGTGCCAGCAGCCAACCCCGGGGGACAGGGGGTAAAAATTCACCCCTCCACTTT. Translated, it gives CASSQPRGTGGKNSPLHF.

The chain has TRBV5-4 and TRBJ2-2, with D perhaps TRBD1 (6 bases). Germline CDR1 SGHNT, CDR2 YYREEE (reference sequence). V lost 4 bases to trimming and J lost 1 base, with 17 bases between them. This CDR3 region has 17 residues. CDR3: CASSPTKSRGNTGELFF. CDR3 in DNA: TGTGCCAGCAGCCCAACCAAGTCCAGGGGGAACACCGGGGAGCTGTTTTTT.

The chain recombines TRBV12-3 or TRBV12-4 with TRBJ2-7, with D uncertain. V lost 0 bases and J lost 3, with 6 bases in between. The CDR3 runs to 13 residues. Here the CDR3 DNA reads TGTGCCAGCAGTTTAGCTAATTACTACGAGCAGTACTTC. This sequence encodes CASSLANYYEQYF.

This rearrangement joins TRBV19 to TRBJ2-1; D is unclear. CDR1 is LNHDA, CDR2 SQIVND, per germline (reference sequence). This CDR3 has 13 amino acids. V was clipped by 5 bases and J by 0 bases, with 5 bases between them. The CDR3 loop is CASSDSSYNEQFF. CDR3 nucleotides: TGTGCCAGTAGTGACTCCTCCTACAATGAGCAGTTCTTC.

This sequence joins TRBV25-1 and TRBJ2-3, with D perhaps matching TRBD1 (7 bases). The CDR3 is 14 residues long. The V and J ends lost 2 bases and 4 bases respectively, with 10 bases between them. Germline loops: CDR1 MGHDK, CDR2 SYGVNS. CDR3 sequence: CASSEGGTADTQYF. The CDR3 region has the DNA TGTGCCAGCAGTGAAGGGGGGACAGCAGATACGCAGTATTTT.

The chain combines TRBV3-1 (or the pseudogene TRBV3-2) with TRBJ1-1, with a tentative D call TRBD1 (6 bases). The CDR3 runs 13 residues. V was shortened by 1 base and J by 3 bases, with 6 bases between the two germline ends. Germline V gives CDR1 LGHDT, CDR2 YNNKEL (reference sequence). CDR3 in amino acids: CASSQAGDTEAFF. CDR3 DNA sequence: TGTGCCAGCAGCCAAGCAGGGGACACTGAAGCTTTCTTT.